Ten or more counts support the clone carrying this T cell receptor beta chain. As yet, its antigen is unknown. The entry originates in a study of identical twins. Study results and limitations: Out-of-frame alpha sequences shared between twins exhibited an excess of low generation probability. Sequences that were beta out-of-frame showed weaker excess twin sharing.

Template switching introduced a universal primer site, and the cDNA bore unique molecular identifiers. TCRdb recomputed calls from the 5' RACE reads with MiXCR, one row per CDR3 protein. Among fewer than 250,000 distinct CDR3 sequences listed, 5.5% to 7% were seen once. Each donor (without exception) was a healthy Caucasian. Germline CDR1 and CDR2: DFQATT and SNEGSKA (reference sequence). The CDR3 extends over 11 amino acids. V was shortened by 7 bases and J by 7 bases, with 12 bases between the two germline ends. These data also formed part of another study, on yellow fever vaccine responses in identical twins.

The rearrangement links TRBV20-1 to TRBJ2-3; D may match TRBD1 or TRBD2 (6 bases each). The sequenced sample was memory (CD45RO+) T cells sorted from blood. This TCR came from a woman between 18 and 30 years old in good health. CDR3 protein: CSVGGLNTQYF. The DNA for the CDR3 is TGCAGTGTCGGGGGCCTAAATACGCAGTATTTT.